This T cell receptor (beta chain) was identified in a study of T cells in Graves' hyperthyroidism and ophthalmopathy (dated 2019 in TCRdb). With regard to the full study: Peripheral blood was collected at initial diagnosis, before any treatment. TCR V-J signatures able to tell the groups apart were searched for in a discovery cohort of approximately 95 patients, of whom around 43 had Graves' ophthalmopathy and roughly 58 had stable Graves' hyperthyroidism. Whether ophthalmopathy could be predicted prospectively was tested in an independent validation cohort made up of 18 to 20 hyperthyroidism patients plus 17 patients who later progressed to ophthalmopathy. The 75 to 100 discovery patients were divided at random into training and test sets in a 7:3 ratio. In addition, the study compared T-cell repertoires in thyroid tissue and in blood from about 6 Graves' hyperthyroidism patients. After sampling, hyperthyroidism patients received methimazole starting at 30 mg daily, and ophthalmopathy patients received high-dose intravenous methylprednisolone. TCR Vbeta CDR3 sequencing of 120 to 150 peripheral blood samples (43 ophthalmopathy, over 70 hyperthyroidism and roughly 17 progressor patients) is reported in the paper. Study-wide conclusions, independent of this receptor: Sample size was not statistically predetermined, and investigators were not blinded to group allocation. Most expanded thyroid clonotypes (frequency above 0.001) were also detected in blood, suggesting blood repertoires may reflect thyroid immune responses. In validation, the model predicted progression to ophthalmopathy a median of around six months before onset, with about 64% sensitivity and 72.22% specificity. Ophthalmopathy was separated from stable hyperthyroidism by a 13 V-J signature model, with approximately 85% sensitivity and approximately 84% specificity obtained in cross-validation and 80%/75% obtained in testing.

The TCR beta CDR3 regions were amplified from RNA transcripts. A first-round RT-PCR of the TCR CDR3 used the HTBI primer set with the Qiagen OneStep RT-PCR kit. The libraries were constructed in a second round of multiplex PCR and then size-selected and purified. Sequencing of the libraries was done on an Illumina HiSeq2000 using paired-end 100 bp reads. In the authors' own workflow: SOAPnuke was used to process the raw data, removing reads that contained adapters or uncalled bases, had a mean Phred below 15, or lacked an exact match to the constant primer or identifier. COPE v1.2.5 was used to merge high-quality paired reads, and clonotypes were defined as unique nucleotide sequences. Clonotypes were aligned to IMGT TRBV, TRBD and TRBJ reference segments using MiTCR v1.1. Only V-J combinations with frequency above 0.0001, covering about 99% of repertoires, were analysed. A TCS score was defined as the ratio of F50 (clonal expansion) to E x V (chaos), with BLOSUM62-based TCRdist applied between CDR3 peptides within each V-J. Welch's t-statistics and random forest reduced fewer than 600 V-J features to roughly 13, which were used in a naive Bayes classifier (R e1071). TCRdb reworked the public reads: Q25 trimming with fastp, MiXCR clone assembly, productive beta chains retained. CDR3 protein sequences are deduplicated, and each keeps its most common genes and DNA. These V and J calls rely on TCRdb rather than the paper's analysis. The sample data list hundreds of thousands of distinct CDR3 sequences, and roughly 15% of these were observed just once. The ten largest clonotypes hold 13% of the sample.

Its CDR3 holds 15 amino acids, cysteine through phenylalanine. Ophthalmopathy patients had moderately to severely active disease, Clinical Activity Score of at least 3, NOSPECS grade of at least 4, and duration under 3 months. Patients with uncontrolled infections, other autoimmune diseases, pregnancy or lactation were excluded. Diagnoses relied on clinical symptoms, serum thyroxine and TRAb, thyroid ultrasound and orbital computed tomography. Ficoll-Paque density gradient centrifugation was used to isolate PBMCs from 10 ml of fresh peripheral blood. Trizol reagent was used to extract total RNA, and RNA quality was then checked on an Agilent 2100 Bioanalyzer. This clonotype has at least ten counts. No antigen is known for it. The DNA is left out, because the CDR3 cannot be placed on it with certainty; the CDR3 is given as TCRdb lists it.

The sample taken for sequencing was blood. The clonotype was recovered from a young man with Graves' ophthalmopathy. The rearrangement joined TRBV12-3 or TRBV12-4 to TRBJ1-4. This receptor carries the CDR3 CASSFFGQLDEKLFF.